Below are 5 T cell receptor beta chains sequenced from a single sample in a study of shared T cell receptors in the human thymus (dated by TCRdb to 2020 to 2023). Libraries were made using the immunoSEQ multiplex PCR assay. TCRdb's version of the immuneACCESS table is confined to in-frame rearrangements and falls short of the full clone set. An unresolved V gene accounts for under half of the shortfall where checked; the remainder is of unknown origin. Across this sample there are about 660,000 clones, with more than 75% seen only once. About 0.01% of the sample comes from the top ten. These records were also assigned to another study, of human thymus T cells.

Sequencing was carried out using thymocytes. The receptors originated from a boy in the first two years of life with a congenital heart defect. Donor details come from another sample of the same person, matched by shared clones.

The chain is built from TRBV10-2 and TRBJ2-7; 9 bases line up with TRBD2. CDR1 is WSHSY, CDR2 SAAADI, per germline. Trimming removed 6 bases from V and 2 bases from J; junction bases left unmatched: 11. The CDR3 has 16 amino acids. The CDR3 DNA reads as TGCGCCAGCAGGGTAGTCGGGACTAGCAGTCCCTACGAGCAGTACTTC. It is translated as CASRVVGTSSPYEQYF.

In its sample, this clone was seen once. The chain has TRBV19 and TRBJ1-1, with TRBD1 matching 7 bases. Germline values: CDR1 LNHDA, CDR2 SQIVND (reference sequence). V dropped 7 bases and J dropped 2; count of bases not matched to a gene: 19. The CDR3 has 18 amino acids. CDR3 residues: CASNPTRGRTGSNTEAFF. The CDR3 DNA follows: TGTGCCAGTAATCCGACGAGGGGGCGAACTGGTAGTAACACTGAAGCTTTCTTT. Combining the CDR3 with reference TRBV19 and TRBJ1-1 gives the whole variable domain DGGITQSPKYLFRKEGQNVTLSCEQNLNHDAMYWYRQDPGQGLRLIYYSQIVNDFQKGDIAEGYSVSREKKESFPLTVTSAQKNPTAFYLCASNPTRGRTGSNTEAFFGQGTRLTVV.

The chain carries TRBV11-2 and TRBJ2-7; unclear D gene. The CDR3 consists of 15 residues. Between the trimmed V and J ends, which lost 5 bases and 6 bases, there was a span of 20 bases. Germline V gene sequence: CDR1 SGHAT, CDR2 FQNNGV. The CDR3 reads CASSPRPAPGPEQYF. The DNA of the CDR3 is TGTGCCAGCAGCCCCAGGCCTGCCCCAGGTCCCGAGCAGTACTTC.

J is TRBJ2-1 and V is TRBV27; TRBD2 aligns across 9 bases. The CDR3 totals 17 residues. Germline-derived CDR1 and CDR2 are MNHEY and SMNVEV (reference sequence). With 7 bases clipped from V and 3 bases from J, the junction kept 13 bases outside the gene matches. The CDR3 loop reads CASMTRTSAFNYNEQFF. In nucleotides, the CDR3 is TGTGCCAGCATGACGAGGACTAGCGCCTTTAACTACAATGAGCAGTTCTTC.

The chain joins TRBV28 to TRBJ2-3; the D is unclear. Germline CDR1 reads MDHEN; CDR2 reads SYDVKM. CDR3 length equals 20 residues. V lost 2 bases to trimming and J lost 0 bases, with 24 bases between them. Written as DNA, the CDR3 is TGTGCCAGCAGTTTAGGTGAGAGAAGCGAGAGGTCGACTAGCACAGATACGCAGTATTTT. It is translated as CASSLGERSERSTSTDTQYF.